This T cell receptor (beta chain) was recorded in a study of cytomegalovirus exposure and HLA in healthy donors (dated by TCRdb to about 2017). Study-wide context: In an earlier analysis of approximately 640 of the donors, under 300 Gb of sequence data and 117 million unique TCR beta sequences from about 190 million T cells were reported. Around 320 gigabases of sequencing data and some 85 million unique TCR sequences were included in an early release covering about 700 HLA-typed donors. The genetic ancestry cluster associated with self-reported Caucasian donors included about 84% of the 398 genotyped donors. The study aimed to test whether signatures of past pathogen exposure could be identified by cataloging public T cell receptors. The T cell repertoires of around 670 subjects were profiled by immunosequencing and related to cytomegalovirus serostatus. A separate validation cohort of 90 to 150 different subjects was used in addition to the approximately 700-subject first cohort. High-throughput TCR immunosequencing, statistical association of individual TCRs with disease status, and machine learning were combined to predict cytomegalovirus infection status. A later analysis re-analyzed previously published TCR beta repertoires from about 730 donors and added high-resolution HLA genotyping to study TCR occurrence patterns. The later analysis used no new phenotypic data to find candidate immune exposures, relying instead on TCR beta sequences and their occurrence across donors. An earlier analysis of some 600 of the donors applied high-throughput TCR beta sequencing to assess whether each TCR beta V gene segment acted as functional or pseudogenic. Alongside the repertoire data, information on donor age, sex, ethnicity and CMV serostatus was compiled. Genome-wide SNP genotypes for about 65% of the 666 donors were used in a later genetic analysis, which treated that subset as a discovery cohort. Every discovery cohort repertoire had been produced on one sequencing platform. HLA typing covered class I and class II loci at four-digit resolution. Typing coverage varied by locus: about 629-640 donors for A, B, C, DRB1 and DQB1; more than 500 for DQA1; approximately 570 for DPA1; 400 to 480 for DPB1. Because of strong linkage in the cohort, five DR-DQ haplotypes were treated as single units for association and clustering. Among roughly 400 genotyped donors of the cohort, an average of approximately 200,000 unique TCR beta nucleotide sequences was sequenced per donor, of which about 19% were non-productive. Points the paper makes about the study in general: A group of highly shared sequence variants was considered likely to be a technical artifact of the sequencing pipeline. According to a later genetic analysis, donors in an Asian-associated ancestry cluster had fewer N-insertions in productive TCRs than the roughly 700-donor mean. The 87-base-pair reads could not distinguish some IMGT-functional V segments, including TRBV6-2 and TRBV6-3, so those segments were excluded. In vitro tests confirmed that three of the cytomegalovirus-associated TCR beta chains recognize cytomegalovirus antigens. It was suggested by the authors that the approach could potentially be generalized to other disease states and immunological phenotypes. For the cohort, immune exposure information was limited to CMV serostatus. The study listed 150 to 200 TCR beta chains as associated with cytomegalovirus. A further reported finding was that TCR beta sequences accurately predicted the HLA-A and HLA-B alleles for most subjects in the first cohort. In a later analysis, the rate of TCR association differed among HLA loci, with DRB1 alleles having the most associated TCRs and HLA-C alleles having the fewest. Strong co-occurrence of HLA alleles, especially DR and DQ, made assigning TCR associations to individual alleles difficult. An earlier analysis of some 560 of the donors showed that most TCR beta V segments appeared in productive rearrangements either about 87% or about 30% of the time, which broadly matched IMGT annotations. Correlated functional status among segregating V segments might reflect linkage disequilibrium, but an unknown experimental factor could not be ruled out. Because HLA typing was unavailable for some donors at each locus, only the typed subset was used in association tests. In a later analysis, around 17,000 TCR beta sequences were associated with specific HLA alleles at a false discovery rate of 0.05. A later analysis found that most CMV-associated TCR beta chains appeared HLA-restricted, with HLA associations seemingly driven largely by CMV exposure. Most TCR sequences were seen in very few donors, while some public TCRs were found in many individuals. The presence/absence analyses assumed that sequencing depth was roughly uniform across donors, and that assumption may not be true. This cohort had only TCR beta chains sequenced, and the lack of alpha or paired-chain data limited which features could be detected. In a later analysis, several top co-occurrence clusters were reported to appear linked to parvovirus B19, influenza, CMV and Epstein-Barr virus. The earlier analysis of almost 600 of the donors excluded 15 to 20 rarely observed V segments, including chromosome 9 orphons, because counts were too low. In both the original and validation cohorts, the classifier was reported to diagnose cytomegalovirus status with high specificity and sensitivity. A later genetic analysis associated a missense DCLRE1C variant with V-gene and J-gene trimming of TCR beta chains, and an independent cohort replicated the association. Compared with equally common non-associated chains, HLA-associated TCR beta chains in a later analysis were more clonally expanded and had lower generation probabilities.

The receptor library was made with the immunoSEQ multiplex PCR assay. The multiplex PCR relied on a mix of 60 forward primers for TCR Vbeta segments and 13 reverse primers for TCR Jbeta segments. The CDR3 region of rearranged TCR beta genes was amplified from genomic DNA with a multiplex PCR assay. Amplified TCR beta libraries were sequenced as 87-base-pair reads on the Illumina HiSeq System. As for the original processing: A later analysis tallied some 79 million unique TCR beta chains across the 666 repertoires, and approximately 12 million of those chains were shared by two or more donors. To remove PCR and sequencing errors, raw reads were error-corrected and collapsed into unique sequences using a nearest-neighbor algorithm that merged closely related sequences. CDR3 sequences were aligned to IMGT reference sequences to assign V, D and J gene segments. For a sequence to be retained, a match of at least six nucleotides was required to both a V gene segment and a J gene segment. Rearrangements were classified as productive when the CDR3 lacked stop codons and remained in frame with V and J, and all other rearrangements were classified as non-productive. CDR3 was defined according to IMGT convention as the region running from the second conserved V-encoded cysteine to the conserved J-encoded phenylalanine. In an earlier analysis of 550 to 650 of the donors, sequences lacking an unambiguous match to a single V gene segment were excluded. An earlier analysis of about 590 of the donors classified V segments as functional when productive rearrangements were above 56.7% and as segregating when the standard deviation between donors was above 5%. A statistical classification framework was built to diagnose cytomegalovirus status from the catalog of TCR beta chain sequences. V and J gene assignment, in a later analysis, came from comparing TCR nucleotide sequences with IMGT/GENE-DB human TR gene sequences. A later analysis assigned CDR3 sequences and most-parsimonious VDJ recombination scenarios with the TCRdist pipeline. In a later analysis, each TCR beta chain was defined by its CDR3 amino acid sequence together with its V-gene family, and reads without a unique V-gene family were excluded. A later analysis removed 500 to 600 highly shared, low-generation-probability nucleotide sequences to deal with suspected cross-contamination and a sequencing artifact. In a later analysis, a clonal expansion index for each public chain was calculated from normalized within-repertoire ranks of inferred template counts. A later analysis computed generation probabilities with a VDJ recombination model fitted to out-of-frame rearrangements, and checked the results against IGoR. Hypergeometric tests were used in a later analysis to score TCR-TCR, TCR-HLA and TCR-CMV co-occurrence, with a repertoire-size bias correction applied to the TCR pairs. To estimate false discovery rates, a later analysis permuted the HLA or CMV assignments 20 times. A later analysis grouped co-occurring TCRs with DBSCAN, adding TCRdist sequence similarity when clustering within HLA-allele-positive subsets. Repertoires with fewer than 30,000 or more than 120,000 public chains were left out of co-occurrence clustering, as were five repertoires with anomalous nucleotide sharing. TCRdb re-hosts the immuneACCESS table, in-frame sequences only. Its copies lack some clones; in the studies checked, an unresolved V gene accounts for under half of them, and the cause for the rest is not known. V and J calls and clone size are copied from that table; D and trimming were computed from the DNA. Per the sample table, the count is around 200,000 clones. The ten largest make up roughly 0.89% of the sample.

As for this clone: Its binding antigen is unknown.

In total, more than 500 healthy bone marrow donors made up the cohort. Cohort members were all nominally healthy when sampled, although unrecorded immune exposures were likely present. The donor tested CMV seropositive and was one of the 289 seropositive cohort members. Every donor gave a peripheral blood sample, and the peripheral blood mononuclear cells from that sample were used for TCR beta sequencing. Genomic DNA was extracted from the blood cell samples with the Qiagen DNeasy Blood Extraction Kit. V and J are truncated by 1 base and 5 bases respectively, leaving an intervening sequence of 11 bases. The germline V gene (reference sequence) yields LNHDA for CDR1 and SQIVND for CDR2. Spanning cysteine to phenylalanine, the CDR3 consists of 14 amino acids. The sequence is cut down to CDR3 DNA, 42 bases in frame from base 1.

The chain joins TRBV19 to TRBJ1-1; possibly the D gene is TRBD1, per 5 matching bases. The sample comprised PBMCs. This receptor was obtained from a woman in her 30s in good health and CMV-seropositive. The bases are TGTGCCAGTAGTATAGGCCAGGGAGGGACTGAAGCTTTCTTT. It encodes CASSIGQGGTEAFF.